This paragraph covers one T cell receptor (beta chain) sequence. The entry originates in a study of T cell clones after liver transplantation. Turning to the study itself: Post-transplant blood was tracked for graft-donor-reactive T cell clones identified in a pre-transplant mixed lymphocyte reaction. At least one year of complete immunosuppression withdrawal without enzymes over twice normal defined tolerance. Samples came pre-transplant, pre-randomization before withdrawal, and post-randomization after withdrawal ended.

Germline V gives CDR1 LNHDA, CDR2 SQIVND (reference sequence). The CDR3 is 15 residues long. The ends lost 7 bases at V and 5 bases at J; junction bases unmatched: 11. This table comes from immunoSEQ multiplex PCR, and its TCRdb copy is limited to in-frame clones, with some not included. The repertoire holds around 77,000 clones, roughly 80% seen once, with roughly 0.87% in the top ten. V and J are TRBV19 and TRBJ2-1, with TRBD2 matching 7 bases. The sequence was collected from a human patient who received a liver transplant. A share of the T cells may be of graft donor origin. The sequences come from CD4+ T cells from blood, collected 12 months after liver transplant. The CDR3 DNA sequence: TGTGCCAGTACAACCTGGGGGGACTACCACAATGAGCAGTTCTTC. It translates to CASTTWGDYHNEQFF. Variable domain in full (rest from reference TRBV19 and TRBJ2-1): DGGITQSPKYLFRKEGQNVTLSCEQNLNHDAMYWYRQDPGQGLRLIYYSQIVNDFQKGDIAEGYSVSREKKESFPLTVTSAQKNPTAFYLCASTTWGDYHNEQFFGPGTRLTVL.